This T cell receptor (beta chain) was captured by sequencing in a study of cytomegalovirus exposure and HLA in healthy donors. Across the whole study: An earlier analysis found around 100 million unique TCR beta sequences from approximately 190 million T cells. Findings and caveats of the study: Rarity held for most TCR sequences, but there were some public TCRs that occurred in many donors. It was shown in a later analysis that HLA-associated TCR beta chains were more clonally expanded than other, equally common chains.

Though nominally healthy at sampling, donors likely had unrecorded immune exposures. PCR involved 60 Vbeta and 13 Jbeta primers. This table comes from immunoSEQ multiplex PCR, and its TCRdb copy is limited to in-frame clones, with some not included. The table includes a few hundred thousand clones, roughly 80% detected once. To note about this clone: The antigen is not known.

Sequenced input: PBMCs. The TCR comes from a man aged 30 to 39 in good health and CMV-seronegative.

The CDR3 DNA reads as TGTGCCAGCAGCCAAGAAGGACAGGGATTTACCGGGGAGCTGTTTTTT. Translated: CASSQEGQGFTGELFF. The chain carries TRBV4-2 and TRBJ2-2; 8 positions agree with TRBD1. Germline loops: CDR1 LGHNA, CDR2 YNFKEQ. V lost 0 bases, J lost 5 bases, and 5 bases stayed unmatched. The CDR3 runs 16 residues.